The 3 T cell receptor beta chains listed next were all sequenced from one sample in a study of OX40 agonist ivuxolimab in advanced cancers. The assay was immunoSEQ multiplex PCR, and TCRdb's table has in-frame clones only and misses some. This repertoire shows around 41,000 clones, 88% found once; its top ten account for approximately 12%. The material sequenced was CD4+ or CD8+ T cells sorted from blood, taken in a trial of the OX40 agonist ivuxolimab. The receptors originated from an adult with an advanced solid tumor such as melanoma, head and neck, liver or kidney cancer.

This clone came up a few times. The chain recombines TRBV7-9 with TRBJ2-7; D uncertain. The CDR3 totals 14 residues. Between the trimmed V and J ends, which lost 0 bases and 3 bases, there was a span of 9 bases. The germline V gene has CDR1 SEHNR and CDR2 FQNEAQ (reference sequence). In nucleotides, the CDR3 is TGTGCCAGCAGCTTAGCTACGGATGGCTACGAGCAGTACTTC. This codes for CASSLATDGYEQYF.

The chain recombines TRBV5-6 with TRBJ1-6, with D maybe TRBD1 (5 bases). The CDR3 has 15 residues. The V gene's germline CDR1 is SGHDT and CDR2 YYEEEE. V was clipped by 2 bases and J by 8 bases, with 14 bases between them. The CDR3 nucleotides are TGTGCCAGCAGCTTAGATCGGTGGGGGGATTCACCCCTCCACTTT. As protein: CASSLDRWGDSPLHF.

This clone is a singleton in its sample. The junction departs from the called germline gene at one end, perhaps through a read error. The chain has TRBV7-7 and TRBJ2-1; either TRBD1 or TRBD2 may supply D (5 bases each). CDR3 length: 14 amino acids. Germline assignment: CDR1 SSHAT and CDR2 FNYEAQ (reference sequence). The CDR3 DNA is TGTGCTAGCAGCCCGGGGACCACCGACAATGAGCAGTTCTTC. This encodes CASSPGTTDNEQFF.